These 21 T cell receptor beta chains came from one sample sequenced in a study of T cell clonality in common variable immunodeficiency. This table comes from immunoSEQ multiplex PCR, and its TCRdb copy is limited to in-frame clones, with some not included. The sample yields under 50,000 clones, without any singletons. The specimen sequenced was peripheral blood mononuclear cells. The receptors were sampled from a person aged 18-69 years in good health.

This clone was counted ten times or more. The CDR3 end lies 3 residues beyond the end of the read and is filled in from the germline J gene. The chain carries TRBV5-1 and TRBJ1-1; D call uncertain. Trimming left V 0 bases short and J 2 bases short, with 8 bases between. The germline V gene encodes CDR1 SGHRS and CDR2 YFSETQ. This CDR3 comprises 14 residues. The CDR3 spells CASSLVQVNTEAFF. The CDR3 bases that were read are TGCGCCAGCAGCTTGGTTCAGGTCAACACTGAA.

This clone has a count of ten or more. The read finishes 3 residues shy of the CDR3 end, and the germline J gene is used to complete it. V usage is TRBV5-1 and J usage is TRBJ2-2; perhaps D is TRBD1 or TRBD2 (5 bases each). This CDR3 has 15 amino acids. Germline values: CDR1 SGHRS, CDR2 YFSETQ. The covered CDR3 bases are TGCGCCAGCAGCCGTATCGCTAGGGGAGATGAAAAG. This sequence encodes CASSRIARGDEK. The whole CDR3 protein is CASSRIARGDEKLFF. Looking up the rest from reference TRBV5-1 and TRBJ2-2 gives the full variable domain: KAGVTQTPRYLIKTRGQQVTLSCSPISGHRSVSWYQQTPGQGLQFLFEYFSETQRNKGNFPGRFSGRQFSNSRSEMNVSTLELGDSALYLCASSRIARGDEKLFFGEGSRLTVL.

This clone was seen a handful of times. An end of the junction does not agree with germline; a read error may underlie this. The missing CDR3 end, 3 residues past where the read stops, is filled in from the germline J gene. The same CDR3 also results from other DNA sequences found in this sample. The J gene is TRBJ1-3, the V gene TRBV19; D gene uncertain. This CDR3 has 16 residues. Germline CDR1 and CDR2: LNHDA and SQIVND (reference sequence). CDR3 sequence: CASSTLGGLSGNTIYF. CDR3 bases read: TGTGCCAGTAGTACCTTAGGCGGACTCTCTGGAAACACG. Full variable domain (rest looked up from reference TRBV19 and TRBJ1-3): DGGITQSPKYLFRKEGQNVTLSCEQNLNHDAMYWYRQDPGQGLRLIYYSQIVNDFQKGDIAEGYSVSREKKESFPLTVTSAQKNPTAFYLCASSTLGGLSGNTIYFGEGSWLTVV.

In this sample, this clone turned up many times. From the germline J gene comes the end of the CDR3, since the read stops 3 residues before it. This rearrangement joins TRBV11-3 to TRBJ2-2; D possibly corresponds to TRBD2 (5 bases). This CDR3 contains 13 residues. Germline CDR1 and CDR2: SGHNT and YENEEA. Trimming stripped 3 bases from V and 6 bases from J, with 8 bases between. Partial CDR3 DNA: TGTGCCAGCAGCTTTGAGGGTTCCGGGGAG. This sequence encodes CASSFEGSGE. The entire CDR3 sequence reads CASSFEGSGELFF.

Many counts were recorded for this clone. The read terminates 3 residues before the CDR3 end, so the remaining end is supplied by the germline J gene. This chain connects TRBV30 to TRBJ1-1, with D possibly matching TRBD1 (5 bases). Germline loops: CDR1 GTSNPN, CDR2 SVGIG (reference sequence). The CDR3 spans 14 residues. Trimming cost V 2 bases and J 2 bases, with 12 bases left between them. The CDR3 bases that were read are TGTGCCTGGAGTCCGGGACTGATAAACACTGAA. This sequence encodes CAWSPGLINTE. The entire CDR3 is CAWSPGLINTEAFF.

Many counts were recorded for this clone. Sequencing ends 3 residues short of the CDR3 end; the germline J gene provides the rest. The chain employs TRBV30 and TRBJ2-1, with D possibly being TRBD2 (5 bases). CDR1 is GTSNPN and CDR2 is SVGIG in the germline V gene (reference sequence). Trimming pared 2 bases from V and 9 bases from J, leaving 23 bases between. The CDR3 sequence is 16 residues long. The CDR3 loop is CAWSPPERLELGEQFF. CDR3 DNA (partial): TGTGCCTGGAGTCCACCCGAGCGGCTAGAGCTCGGTGAG.

This clone was observed a handful of times. CDR3 in amino acids: CASSIAARFRETQYF. The DNA read from the CDR3 is TGTGCCAGTAGTATAGCGGCCCGATTCAGGGAGACC. The chain uses TRBV19 and TRBJ2-5; D is ambiguous. The observed sequence ends 3 residues before the CDR3 terminus, with the missing tail filled in from the germline J gene. Germline V gives CDR1 LNHDA, CDR2 SQIVND (reference sequence). V shed 1 base and J shed 5 bases, with 14 bases lying between them. The CDR3 runs to 15 residues. The full variable domain, rest sourced from reference TRBV19 and TRBJ2-5, is DGGITQSPKYLFRKEGQNVTLSCEQNLNHDAMYWYRQDPGQGLRLIYYSQIVNDFQKGDIAEGYSVSREKKESFPLTVTSAQKNPTAFYLCASSIAARFRETQYFGPGTRLLVL.

This clone appeared many times. Coverage ceases 3 residues before the CDR3 finishes, and the germline J gene fills in the end. The chain links TRBV28 to TRBJ2-1; 10 bases are shared with TRBD2. There are 14 residues in the CDR3. CDR1 is MDHEN and CDR2 is SYDVKM in the germline V gene. V dropped 5 bases and J dropped 5; count of bases not matched to a gene: 3. The CDR3 bases that were read are TGTGCCAGCAGTCCTAGCGGGGGAAACAATGAG. It yields the protein CASSPSGGNNE. Given in full, the CDR3 is CASSPSGGNNEQFF.

This clone was observed at least ten times. The CDR3 goes on 3 residues after the read ends, and that part is filled in from the germline J gene. J is TRBJ2-7 and V is TRBV30; TRBD1 is a possible D gene (6 bases). CDR3 size: 12 residues. V was clipped by 5 bases and J by 3 bases, with 11 bases between them. Germline CDR1 GTSNPN, CDR2 SVGIG (reference sequence). This CDR3 is CAWGQGGYEQYF. The CDR3 DNA, read in part, is TGTGCCTGGGGCCAAGGGGGCTACGAG.

This clone has a handful of counts. The CDR3 goes on 3 residues after the read ends, and that part is filled in from the germline J gene. The rearrangement links TRBV19 to TRBJ2-3, with 10 bases matching TRBD2. V shed 4 bases, J shed 4 bases, and the junction held 11 bases outside the gene matches. Germline loops: CDR1 LNHDA, CDR2 SQIVND (reference sequence). The CDR3 covers 17 residues. The CDR3 sequence is CASSRGGSGGRADTQYF. The part of the CDR3 DNA that was read is TGTGCCAGTAGTAGGGGGGGTAGCGGGGGGCGGGCAGATACG.

The sample holds a few counts of this clone. The read gets to within 3 residues of the CDR3 end, and the germline J gene fills in the rest. This chain uses TRBV11-3 with TRBJ2-1; 10 nucleotides agree with TRBD1. The CDR3 length is 14 residues. With 2 bases clipped from V and 6 bases from J, the junction kept 1 base outside the gene matches. CDR1 is SGHNT and CDR2 is YENEEA in the germline V gene. The CDR3 sequence is CASSLWDRGNEQFF. CDR3 DNA (partial): TGTGCCAGCAGCTTATGGGACAGGGGCAATGAG.

This clone was detected many times. Incomplete CDR3 DNA: TGTGCCAGCAGTCGGGAAATGCCAGGGGGCTTTGAAAAA. This gives the protein CASSREMPGGFEK. The entire CDR3 reads CASSREMPGGFEKLFF. The chain uses TRBV2 and TRBJ1-4; 8 bases fit TRBD1. The read falls 3 residues short of the CDR3 end, and the missing part is taken from the germline J gene. CDR1 is SNHLY, CDR2 FYNNEI, per germline. This CDR3 is 16 amino acids long. Unmatched junction bases numbered 12, after V lost 5 bases and J lost 7 bases.

This clone was counted at least ten times. The CDR3 goes on 3 residues after the read ends, and that part is filled in from the germline J gene. The V gene is TRBV12-3 or TRBV12-4, the J gene TRBJ1-5, with D possibly matching TRBD1 (5 bases). The CDR3 loop spans 15 amino acids. Trimming removed 6 bases from V and 7 bases from J, with 19 bases in between. CDR3 residues: CASSLIGTWGQPQHF. Partial CDR3 DNA: TGTGCCAGCAGCCTAATAGGGACTTGGGGGCAGCCC.

This clone was counted at least ten times. The read finishes 3 residues shy of the CDR3 end, and the germline J gene is used to complete it. V is TRBV30 and J is TRBJ2-4, with D possibly called TRBD1 or TRBD2 (6 bases each). The CDR3 has 15 amino acids. Germline V lookup: CDR1 GTSNPN, CDR2 SVGIG (reference sequence). V gave up 4 bases and J gave up 0 bases, with 13 bases separating them. CDR3 DNA (partial): TGTGCCTGGACCGCGGGACACCTAGCCAAAAACATT. Its translation is CAWTAGHLAKNI. The full CDR3 is CAWTAGHLAKNIQYF. Variable domain in full (rest from reference TRBV30 and TRBJ2-4): SQTIHQWPATLVQPVGSPLSLECTVEGTSNPNLYWYRQAAGRGLQLLFYSVGIGQISSEVPQNLSASRPQDRQFILSSKKLLLSDSGFYLCAWTAGHLAKNIQYFGAGTRLSVL.

There are many counts of this clone. The read ends 3 residues before the CDR3 terminus; that terminus is restored from the germline J gene. J is TRBJ2-2 and V is TRBV5-1; 7 nucleotides align to TRBD2. The length of the CDR3 is 16 residues. Per the germline V gene, CDR1 is SGHRS and CDR2 is YFSETQ. V was clipped by 3 bases and J by 0 bases; unmatched bases: 5. The CDR3 DNA, read in part, is TGCGCCAGCAGCTGGGGGGGGAATGCGAACACCGGGGAG. Amino acid sequence: CASSWGGNANTGE. The whole CDR3 region reads CASSWGGNANTGELFF.

There are many counts of this clone. The read finishes 3 residues shy of the CDR3 end, and the germline J gene is used to complete it. This chain joins TRBV7-2 and TRBJ1-5; 9 positions agree with TRBD1. Germline V gene lookup returns CDR1 SGHTA and CDR2 FQGNSA. The CDR3 is 14 residues long. The V and J ends lost 7 bases and 4 bases, in that order; junction bases with no gene match: 5. The CDR3 here is CASTGTGLNQPQHF. The part of the CDR3 DNA that was read is TGTGCCAGCACGGGGACAGGGCTAAATCAGCCC.

This clone was recorded many times. The read falls 3 residues short of the CDR3 end, and the missing part is taken from the germline J gene. The chain employs TRBV2 and TRBJ2-1; 11 bases match TRBD2. V lost 4 bases to trimming and J lost 3 bases; unmatched junction nucleotides: 5. This CDR3 region has 16 residues. CDR1 and CDR2 (germline): SNHLY, FYNNEI. This CDR3 reads CASSASGGLNYNEQFF. CDR3 DNA (partial): TGTGCCAGCAGTGCTAGCGGGGGGCTGAACTACAATGAG.

This clone showed up many times. Sequencing ends 3 residues short of the CDR3 end; the germline J gene provides the rest. The chain recombines TRBV30 with TRBJ1-5; tentative D call: TRBD1 (5 bases). Trimming removed 1 base at V and 3 bases at J, with 13 bases between. The CDR3 is 15 residues long. Germline loops: CDR1 GTSNPN, CDR2 SVGIG (reference sequence). Partial CDR3 DNA: TGTGCCTGGAGTGGAACCGACAGTTACAATCAGCCC. It codes for CAWSGTDSYNQP. The whole CDR3 is CAWSGTDSYNQPQHF. Drawing the rest from reference TRBV30 and TRBJ1-5, the complete variable domain is SQTIHQWPATLVQPVGSPLSLECTVEGTSNPNLYWYRQAAGRGLQLLFYSVGIGQISSEVPQNLSASRPQDRQFILSSKKLLLSDSGFYLCAWSGTDSYNQPQHFGDGTRLSIL.

This clone has ten or more counts. The read falls 3 residues short of the CDR3 end, and the missing part is taken from the germline J gene. The genes are TRBV23-1 and TRBJ1-1; maybe TRBD1 (6 bases). TRBV23-1 is recorded as an ORF, its role being uncertain. The CDR3 extends over 15 amino acids. Trimming took 0 bases from V and 2 from J, leaving 10 bases between them. The chain's CDR3 is CASSQSATGNTEAFF. The CDR3 DNA, read in part, is TGCGCCAGCAGTCAATCCGCGACAGGCAACACTGAA.

About this clone itself: The CDR3 end falls 3 residues outside the read, so it is completed with the germline J gene. The chain combines TRBV19 with TRBJ2-4; the D is unclear. The germline gives CDR1 LNHDA, CDR2 SQIVND (reference sequence). There are 12 residues in the CDR3. Partial CDR3 DNA: TGTGCCTCAACCGAATCTAACTATGGT. It yields the protein CASTESNYG. The whole CDR3 protein is CASTESNYGQYF.

Remarks on this clone: The read ends 3 residues early relative to the CDR3; the germline J gene fills the gap. The V gene is TRBV30, the J gene TRBJ1-4; D perhaps matches TRBD1 (5 bases). In germline, CDR1 is GTSNPN, CDR2 SVGIG (reference sequence). CDR3 length equals 17 residues. The CDR3 reads CAWSVGARQTYNSPLFF. The covered CDR3 bases are TGTGCCTGGAGTGTAGGAGCCCGACAGACCTATAATTCACCA.